The TCR beta chain described here comes from a study of vaccination effects on CD4 cells after COVID-19. A word on this clone: Its antigen is not known.

This table comes from immunoSEQ multiplex PCR, and its TCRdb copy is limited to in-frame clones, with some not included. The profile shows over 80,000 clones, roughly 73% of them singletons. After expansion with viral peptide pools in the ViraFEST assay, antigen-specific CD4+ T cells were sequenced. Scientists isolated CD4+ T cells after an approximately 10-day culture period ended. Vaccine administered to participants consisted of two doses of either BNT162b2 or mRNA-1273. The specimen was CD4+ T cells from PBMCs cultured with HCoV-OC43 spike peptides, collected after COVID-19 vaccination. Subset meaning: HCoV-OC43 spike overlapping peptide pool stimulation. This clonotype was sampled from a human donor who received a COVID-19 vaccine.

The chain's CDR3 is CATSRDQVGSGNTIYF. The DNA of the CDR3 is TGTGCCACCAGCAGAGATCAGGTGGGGTCTGGAAACACCATATATTTT. The chain couples TRBV15 to TRBJ1-3; D remains unclear. Trimming took 0 bases from V and 1 from J, leaving 10 bases between them. CDR3 length: 16 residues. CDR1 and CDR2 (germline): LNHNV, YYDKDF (reference sequence).